This entry lists 6 T cell receptor beta chains sequenced from one sample in a study of T-cell memory formation after mild COVID-19. TCRdb ran MiXCR on the 5' RACE reads and lists one entry per CDR3 protein. The sample carries 300,000 to 350,000 distinct CDR3 sequences, approximately 13% recorded once. Sequenced material: PBMCs or a T cell subset sorted from them (not recorded which). The source is a man aged 18-30 years who had mild COVID-19 (a few samples of this study predate the infection). Cell type and time point are not known.

The V and J genes are TRBV10-3 and TRBJ2-7, with TRBD2 identical over 11 bases. Trimming cost V 4 bases and J 3 bases; bases outside gene matches: 5. The CDR3 contains 15 residues. Germline V gene lookup returns CDR1 ENHRY and CDR2 SYGVKD. CDR3 in amino acids: CAISGTSGSNYEQYF. CDR3 sequence (DNA): TGTGCCATCAGTGGTACTAGCGGGAGCAACTACGAGCAGTACTTC.

The V and J genes are TRBV5-6 and TRBJ2-7, with 9 bases aligning to TRBD2. V gave up 4 bases and J gave up 2 bases; unmatched junction bases: 10. The length of the CDR3 is 16 residues. Germline assignment: CDR1 SGHDT and CDR2 YYEEEE. This CDR3 is CASSPASRGGPYEQYV. In nucleotides, the CDR3 is TGTGCCAGCAGCCCCGCCTCGCGGGGGGGCCCCTACGAGCAGTACGTC.

The table lists this clonotype with a few counts. V gene TRBV6-5 combines with J gene TRBJ1-3; D is undetermined. The V end lost 2 bases, the J end lost 2 bases, and 10 bases lay between the germline ends. Germline CDR1 is MNHEY and CDR2 is SVGAGI. The CDR3 runs to 15 residues. The CDR3 coding sequence is TGTGCCAGCAGTTACGGAATCGGGGCTGGAAACACCATATATTTT. Translating it yields CASSYGIGAGNTIYF.

This rearrangement joins TRBV7-9 to TRBJ2-5; 12 nucleotides align to TRBD2. The germline V gene encodes CDR1 SEHNR and CDR2 FQNEAQ (reference sequence). CDR3 length: 17 amino acids. J was trimmed by 4 bases and V by 3 bases; bases with no gene match: 9. In DNA, the CDR3 is TGTGCCAGCAGCTTTACTAGCGGGGGGTCCCCAAGAGAGACCCAGTACTTC. Translated: CASSFTSGGSPRETQYF.

V and J are TRBV24-1 and TRBJ2-1, with D possibly TRBD2 on 5 matching bases. V lost 4 bases to trimming and J lost 7 bases, with 10 bases between them. Germline assignment: CDR1 KGHDR and CDR2 SFDVKD. The CDR3 length is 13 residues. CDR3 protein: CATSDQLENEQFF. In nucleotides, the CDR3 is TGTGCCACCAGTGACCAACTAGAGAATGAGCAGTTCTTC.

This clonotype has more than one count but fewer than ten. The chain uses TRBV5-1 and TRBJ2-5; 13 nucleotides align to TRBD2. V was pared by 2 bases and J by 2 bases, with 3 bases of the junction left unmatched. Per the germline V gene, CDR1 is SGHRS and CDR2 is YFSETQ. The CDR3 totals 16 residues. For the CDR3, the DNA is TGCGCCAGCAGCTTCGGGACTAGCGGGGTGCAAGAGACCCAGTACTTC. This translates into CASSFGTSGVQETQYF.